The 20 T cell receptor beta chains given below trace back to one sample, sequenced in a study of T cells in tumors after PD-1 blockade. Generated by immunoSEQ multiplex PCR, the TCRdb table keeps only in-frame clones and is missing some. The sample has around 60,000 clones; around three quarters are singletons. The material was PBMCs, obtained before anti-PD-1 treatment. These receptors all come from a human donor with basal cell carcinoma.

The chain recombines TRBV9 with TRBJ2-5; 7 bases line up with TRBD2. Trimming took 6 bases from V and 5 from J; bases not matched to a gene: 13. CDR1 and CDR2 from the germline V gene are SGDLS and YYNGEE. The CDR3 sequence is 15 residues long. CDR3 in DNA: TGTGCCAGCAACGTGAGGCTAGCGGTGGGGGAGACCCAGTACTTC. Residues: CASNVRLAVGETQYF.

CDR3 protein: CASSSRTSGGTSADTQYF. For the CDR3, the DNA is TGTGCCAGCAGCTCCCGGACTAGCGGGGGCACTTCGGCAGATACGCAGTATTTT. The chain couples TRBV9 to TRBJ2-3; 13 bases fit TRBD2. The CDR3 covers 18 residues. Germline V gene lookup returns CDR1 SGDLS and CDR2 YYNGEE. After removal of 4 bases from V and 4 bases from J, the junction contained 12 bases not matched to a gene.

With regard to this clone: At one of its ends the junction is not consistent with the germline gene, which may arise from a read error. This sequence joins TRBV13 and TRBJ2-1; 9 nucleotides match TRBD2. Looked up from germline, CDR1 is PRHDT and CDR2 is FYEKMQ (reference sequence). CDR3 length: 16 amino acids. CDR3 DNA sequence: TGTGCCCGCAGCTTAGGGGACGCGGGGGGGCGGGGTGAGCAGTTCTTC. Amino acids: CARSLGDAGGRGEQFF.

The rearrangement joins TRBV12-3 or TRBV12-4 to TRBJ1-6, with D perhaps matching TRBD1 (5 bases). The length of the CDR3 is 12 residues. Trimming stripped 3 bases from V and 11 bases from J, with 8 bases between. The chain's CDR3 is CASSFGGTPLHF. In DNA, the CDR3 is TGTGCCAGCAGTTTCGGGGGGACACCCCTCCACTTT.

The genes are TRBV5-1 and TRBJ2-5; 8 nucleotides align to TRBD2. The germline V gene has CDR1 SGHRS and CDR2 YFSETQ. Trimming took 0 bases from V and 2 from J; bases not matched to a gene: 3. The CDR3 is made up of 15 amino acids. In DNA, the CDR3 is TGCGCCAGCAGCTTGGCCGGGGGGGGGCAAGAGACCCAGTACTTC. Protein sequence: CASSLAGGGQETQYF.

The V and J genes are TRBV5-1 and TRBJ1-2; the D gene is possibly TRBD1 (6 bases). Trimming removed 0 bases from V and 7 bases from J, with 10 bases in between. Germline V gene data show CDR1 as SGHRS and CDR2 as YFSETQ. CDR3 length equals 13 residues. The CDR3 bases are TGCGCCAGCAGCTTGGAGACCAGGGGTGGCTACACCTTC. This codes for CASSLETRGGYTF.

CDR3 in DNA: TGTGCCAGCCGGGGGAACGACAGGGCTGGAAACACCATATATTTT. Amino acids: CASRGNDRAGNTIYF. V is TRBV6-5 and J is TRBJ1-3; 7 nucleotides align to TRBD1. The trim removed 8 bases at V and 2 bases at J, leaving 9 bases unmatched. The V gene's germline CDR1 is MNHEY and CDR2 SVGAGI. CDR3 length: 15 amino acids.

V gene TRBV25-1 combines with J gene TRBJ1-6; D is unresolved. Germline V gene sequence: CDR1 MGHDK, CDR2 SYGVNS. V lost 6 bases, J lost 5 bases, and 11 bases lay in between. There are 14 residues in the CDR3. The CDR3 DNA is TGTGCCAGCAGAAACCTTCGGGATAATTCACCCCTCCACTTT. This codes for CASRNLRDNSPLHF. Drawing the rest from reference TRBV25-1 and TRBJ1-6, the complete variable domain is EADIYQTPRYLVIGTGKKITLECSQTMGHDKMYWYQQDPGMELHLIHYSYGVNSTEKGDLSSESTVSRIRTEHFPLTLESARPSHTSQYLCASRNLRDNSPLHFGNGTRLTVT.

The chain joins TRBV12-3 or TRBV12-4 to TRBJ2-7; D not certain. The CDR3 totals 13 residues. Deletions cut 3 bases from V and 1 base from J, with 7 bases between. CDR3 sequence: CASSFSLSYEQYF. The CDR3 DNA reads as TGTGCCAGCAGTTTTTCCCTTTCCTACGAGCAGTACTTC.

The rearrangement uses TRBV12-3 or TRBV12-4 and TRBJ2-3; 9 nucleotides agree with TRBD1. V lost 2 bases and J lost 13; bases outside the gene matches: 4. The CDR3 totals 12 residues. The CDR3 nucleotides are TGTGCCAGCAGTTTACCTGGGACAGGGAAGTATTTT. Its translation is CASSLPGTGKYF.

The gene calls are TRBV30 and TRBJ1-1, with D possibly TRBD1 on 5 matching bases. Trimming pared 8 bases from V and 10 bases from J, leaving 17 bases between. This CDR3 is 11 amino acids long. The germline gives CDR1 GTSNPN, CDR2 SVGIG (reference sequence). The DNA for the CDR3 is TGTGCCCTAAAAGTGGGAGGGGTAGCTTTCTTT. Translated, it gives CALKVGGVAFF.

V is TRBV5-5 and J is TRBJ1-2; 10 bases align to TRBD1. Germline assignment: CDR1 SGHKS and CDR2 YYEKEE (reference sequence). The CDR3 covers 16 residues. The V gene end was trimmed by 4 bases and the J gene end by 6 bases; junction bases not matched to a gene: 12. This CDR3 reads CASSLRAGTGAHGYTF. For the CDR3, the DNA is TGTGCCAGCAGCCTCCGGGCCGGGACAGGGGCGCATGGCTACACCTTC.

The chain combines TRBV10-1 with TRBJ2-1; 7 bases are shared with TRBD2. Germline CDR1 reads WNHNN; CDR2 reads SYGVQD (reference sequence). The J segment lost 6 bases and the V segment lost 0 bases, leaving 2 bases of the junction unmatched. This CDR3 comprises 14 residues. CDR3 nucleotides: TGCGCCAGCAGTGAGTCGGGGGGGTTCAATGAGCAGTTCTTC. Translated, it gives CASSESGGFNEQFF.

The chain has TRBV18 and TRBJ1-5; D call uncertain. Germline lookup yields CDR1 KGHSH and CDR2 LQKENI. The CDR3 covers 15 residues. The V end was cut by 5 bases, the J end by 2 bases, with 13 bases between. CDR3 sequence: CASSKEDGGNQPQHF. The CDR3 DNA follows: TGTGCCAGCTCAAAAGAGGATGGGGGCAATCAGCCCCAGCATTTT.

This clone has a single count. The CDR3: CASTRQDLNQPQHF. CDR3 nucleotides: TGTGCCAGCACCAGACAAGACCTCAATCAGCCCCAGCATTTT. The chain employs TRBV6-5 and TRBJ1-5; D unresolved. Germline-derived CDR1 and CDR2 are MNHEY and SVGAGI. CDR3 length equals 14 residues. V was trimmed by 7 bases and J by 3 bases, leaving 13 bases between them.

This clone was observed a single time. The CDR3 bases are TGTGCCAGCAGTGGAGTAAACACTGAAGCTTTCTTT. Translated, it gives CASSGVNTEAFF. The rearrangement joins TRBV25-1 to TRBJ1-1; D gene unclear. The germline V gene encodes CDR1 MGHDK and CDR2 SYGVNS. The V end lost 4 bases, the J end lost 2 bases, and 5 bases lay between the germline ends. The CDR3 has 12 residues.

This rearrangement joins TRBV5-1 to TRBJ1-1; maybe TRBD1 (5 bases). This CDR3 contains 14 residues. Germline lookup yields CDR1 SGHRS and CDR2 YFSETQ. The germline V and J ends were trimmed by 4 bases and 1 base, with 11 bases remaining between them. For the CDR3, the DNA is TGCGCCAGCAGCCTCTCAGGGCCGAACACTGAAGCTTTCTTT. This translates into CASSLSGPNTEAFF. The whole variable domain, remainder taken from reference TRBV5-1 and TRBJ1-1, is KAGVTQTPRYLIKTRGQQVTLSCSPISGHRSVSWYQQTPGQGLQFLFEYFSETQRNKGNFPGRFSGRQFSNSRSEMNVSTLELGDSALYLCASSLSGPNTEAFFGQGTRLTVV.

Here the CDR3 reads CASGTGQKKTQYF. DNA for the CDR3: TGTGCCAGTGGAACCGGACAGAAAAAGACCCAGTACTTC. The chain carries TRBV19 and TRBJ2-5; a possible D gene is TRBD1 (6 bases). CDR3 length: 13 amino acids. The V gene's germline CDR1 is LNHDA and CDR2 SQIVND (reference sequence). V was shortened by 8 bases and J by 6 bases, with 16 bases between the two germline ends.

V and J are TRBV5-1 and TRBJ2-1; TRBD2 matches 7 bases. From germline, CDR1 is SGHRS and CDR2 YFSETQ. Unmatched junction bases numbered 8, after V lost 2 bases and J lost 3 bases. CDR3 length equals 16 residues. The chain's CDR3 is CASSLGSGTNYNEQFF. CDR3 sequence (DNA): TGCGCCAGCAGCTTAGGTTCCGGGACTAACTACAATGAGCAGTTCTTC. The complete variable domain, with remaining parts taken from reference TRBV5-1 and TRBJ2-1, reads KAGVTQTPRYLIKTRGQQVTLSCSPISGHRSVSWYQQTPGQGLQFLFEYFSETQRNKGNFPGRFSGRQFSNSRSEMNVSTLELGDSALYLCASSLGSGTNYNEQFFGPGTRLTVL.

This chain uses TRBV2 with TRBJ1-1; no reliable D call. V dropped 4 bases and J dropped 1 base, with 10 bases sitting between them. The CDR3 has 14 amino acids. Germline values: CDR1 SNHLY, CDR2 FYNNEI. The CDR3 bases are TGTGCCAGCAGTGGGTCTAGTAGGAACACTGAAGCTTTCTTT. It translates to CASSGSSRNTEAFF.